The rows below give T cell receptor beta chains drawn from one sample of a study of cytomegalovirus exposure and HLA in healthy donors. TCRdb's copy holds only in-frame clones and misses some; the assay was immunoSEQ multiplex PCR. The sample has about 160,000 clones, roughly 87% seen once; the top ten hold over 4%. Sequenced input: PBMCs. These receptors all stem from a man over 45 in good health and CMV-seropositive. Each CDR3 is given with its conserved first and last residue. Each record gives: CDR3 DNA, CDR3 protein, V gene, clone size, D gene, J gene. D genes are given only for firm matches. A row's size may be missing; if present it is once, few, many or a size class.

cdr3_nt: TGTGCCAGTAGTGGGTACAGGGACGCTTTCTTT
cdr3_aa: CASSGYRDAFF
v_call: TRBV19
clone_size: NA
d_call: NA
j_call: TRBJ1-1

cdr3_nt: TGTGCCAGCAGCTTGGTAGGCAGGGGGCATGGAAACACCATATATTTT
cdr3_aa: CASSLVGRGHGNTIYF
v_call: TRBV5-6
clone_size: NA
d_call: TRBD1
j_call: TRBJ1-3

cdr3_nt: TGTGCCAGCAGTTGGCGGGCTTCCTGGGAGTCAGAGACCCAGTACTTC
cdr3_aa: CASSWRASWESETQYF
v_call: TRBV28
clone_size: NA
d_call: NA
j_call: TRBJ2-5

cdr3_nt: TGTGCCAGCAGCTTAAGAGGGTCCTACGAGCAGTACTTC
cdr3_aa: CASSLRGSYEQYF
v_call: TRBV5-4
clone_size: NA
d_call: NA
j_call: TRBJ2-7

cdr3_nt: TGTGCCAGCAGTTCATTCCAGCGGGGGGCAGAACCGGGGGAGCAGTACTTC
cdr3_aa: CASSSFQRGAEPGEQYF
v_call: TRBV27
clone_size: NA
d_call: TRBD2
j_call: TRBJ2-7

cdr3_nt: TGTGCCAGCAGCCAGACCCCCTTGGGGGGGGGAATTACACAAGAGACCCAGTACTTC
cdr3_aa: CASSQTPLGGGITQETQYF
v_call: TRBV4-2
clone_size: once
d_call: TRBD2
j_call: TRBJ2-5

cdr3_nt: TGTGCCAGCAGCTTAAACACAGGGAATTCACCCCTCCACTTT
cdr3_aa: CASSLNTGNSPLHF
v_call: TRBV28
clone_size: NA
d_call: NA
j_call: TRBJ1-6

cdr3_nt: TGTGCCAGCTCACCAATCCGGGATTCCGAGACCCAGTACTTC
cdr3_aa: CASSPIRDSETQYF
v_call: TRBV18
clone_size: NA
d_call: NA
j_call: TRBJ2-5

cdr3_nt: TGTGCCAGCAGTTCTTACAGCGGGGCCGGGGAGCTGTTTTTT
cdr3_aa: CASSSYSGAGELFF
v_call: TRBV6-5
clone_size: few
d_call: TRBD2
j_call: TRBJ2-2

cdr3_nt: TGCGCCAGCAGCTTTGGGGCCAACAATGAGCAGTTCTTC
cdr3_aa: CASSFGANNEQFF
v_call: TRBV5-1
clone_size: few
d_call: NA
j_call: TRBJ2-1

cdr3_nt: TGTGCCAGCAGTACCGCAGGGGCCGGTCTAGGGACCCAGTACTTC
cdr3_aa: CASSTAGAGLGTQYF
v_call: TRBV28
clone_size: NA
d_call: NA
j_call: TRBJ2-5

cdr3_nt: TGTGCCAGCAGTCGCACGACAGGGCCGAACACTGAAGCTTTCTTT
cdr3_aa: CASSRTTGPNTEAFF
v_call: TRBV6-5
clone_size: few
d_call: TRBD1
j_call: TRBJ1-1

cdr3_nt: TGTGCCAGCAGCTTGGCCCGACTAGCGGGGGTTACCGGGGAGCTGTTTTTT
cdr3_aa: CASSLARLAGVTGELFF
v_call: TRBV5-8
clone_size: NA
d_call: TRBD2
j_call: TRBJ2-2

cdr3_nt: TGCGCCACCCGACAGTTCCACACAACTAATGAAAAACTGTTTTTT
cdr3_aa: CATRQFHTTNEKLFF
v_call: TRBV4-1
clone_size: NA
d_call: NA
j_call: TRBJ1-4

cdr3_nt: TGTGCCAGCAGTCGACTTATGACCTCTGGAAACACCATATATTTT
cdr3_aa: CASSRLMTSGNTIYF
v_call: TRBV28
clone_size: NA
d_call: NA
j_call: TRBJ1-3

cdr3_nt: TGTGCCAGCAGTTCTCAGGGGGCCCCTGGAAACACCATATATTTT
cdr3_aa: CASSSQGAPGNTIYF
v_call: TRBV28
clone_size: NA
d_call: TRBD1
j_call: TRBJ1-3

cdr3_nt: TGCGCCAGCAGCTTGGAGGCAGGGTACGAGCAGTACTTC
cdr3_aa: CASSLEAGYEQYF
v_call: TRBV5-1
clone_size: NA
d_call: NA
j_call: TRBJ2-7

cdr3_nt: TGTGCCAGCAGCGCCTTCCCGGGACAGGGTGGAGAGACCCAGTACTTC
cdr3_aa: CASSAFPGQGGETQYF
v_call: TRBV9
clone_size: NA
d_call: TRBD1
j_call: TRBJ2-5

cdr3_nt: TGTGCCTGGAGATATTCAGGGCCGAATCAGCCCCAGCATTTT
cdr3_aa: CAWRYSGPNQPQHF
v_call: TRBV30
clone_size: NA
d_call: NA
j_call: TRBJ1-5

cdr3_nt: TGCGCCAGCAGCCCGCGGGAGGGGGCAAACGAGCAGTACTTC
cdr3_aa: CASSPREGANEQYF
v_call: TRBV5-1
clone_size: NA
d_call: TRBD2
j_call: TRBJ2-7

cdr3_nt: TGTGCCAGCAGCGTAGCGGGAGGACTGCGAGAGACCCAGTACTTC
cdr3_aa: CASSVAGGLRETQYF
v_call: TRBV9
clone_size: NA
d_call: TRBD2
j_call: TRBJ2-5

cdr3_nt: TGTGCCAGCAGCTTAGCCTCAGCGGGCACCTACGAGCAGTACTTC
cdr3_aa: CASSLASAGTYEQYF
v_call: TRBV11-2
clone_size: once
d_call: NA
j_call: TRBJ2-7

cdr3_nt: TGTGCCAGCAGATACGCGGGACAGACAAGCTCCTACAATGAGCAGTTCTTC
cdr3_aa: CASRYAGQTSSYNEQFF
v_call: TRBV5-6
clone_size: NA
d_call: NA
j_call: TRBJ2-1

cdr3_nt: TGTGCCAGCAGTTTCCCCCCAGGACAGGGTGAAGCTTTCTTT
cdr3_aa: CASSFPPGQGEAFF
v_call: TRBV28
clone_size: NA
d_call: TRBD1
j_call: TRBJ1-1

cdr3_nt: TGTGCCAGCTCACCCTCGGACAGCTCTCGAGCTTTCTTT
cdr3_aa: CASSPSDSSRAFF
v_call: TRBV18
clone_size: NA
d_call: NA
j_call: TRBJ1-1

cdr3_nt: TGTGCCAGCAGGCTAGAAACTCGAGGACTAGTAGGCACCGGGGAGCTGTTTTTT
cdr3_aa: CASRLETRGLVGTGELFF
v_call: TRBV2
clone_size: NA
d_call: TRBD2
j_call: TRBJ2-2